This TCR beta chain was obtained from a study of T cells in Graves' hyperthyroidism and ophthalmopathy. Broader study findings: Stable hyperthyroidism was told apart from ophthalmopathy by a model built on 13 V-J features. Among thyroid clonotypes expanded above 0.001, most also appeared in blood.

As regards this clonotype: What it recognizes is unknown.

TCR beta CDR3 region amplification was performed from RNA transcripts. TCR CDR3 underwent first-round RT-PCR with the HTBI primer set. TCRdb itself ran the multiplex PCR reads through MiXCR, one entry per CDR3 protein. The sample records 640,000 or so distinct CDR3 sequences, around 15% being singletons. Each person with ophthalmopathy scored at least 3 on the Clinical Activity Score, reached NOSPECS grade 4 or higher, and had been ill under 3 months. Clinical symptoms, serum thyroxine, TRAb, thyroid ultrasound and orbital computed tomography informed diagnoses. V was shortened by 3 bases and J by 4 bases, with 15 bases between the two germline ends. The CDR3 consists of 15 residues.

Sample: blood. The chain uses TRBV12-3 or TRBV12-4 and TRBJ1-2; D remains ambiguous. This receptor was taken from a woman aged 40 to 55 with Graves' ophthalmopathy. CDR3 in amino acids: CASSFERAHSYGYTF. The CDR3, as DNA: TGTGCCAGCAGTTTCGAACGGGCTCATAGCTATGGCTACACCTTC.